Listed below are T cell receptor beta chains from one sample, sequenced in a study of T cells expressing NK-cell markers. Reanalyzing the 5' RACE reads, TCRdb keeps one entry per CDR3 protein, without DNA. The repertoire shows around 100,000 distinct CDR3 sequences; the top ten hold less than 20%. Material for sequencing was blood T cells: a sorted CD56 or NKG2C T cell subset, CD4+ or CD8+ T cells, or bulk PBMC T cells (not recorded which). The receptors stem from a woman between 18 and 70 years old in good health. The CDR3 runs from the conserved cysteine through the conserved F or W. The order of the fields is clone size, J gene, V gene, CDR3 protein. Clone sizes are given selectively: once, few, many, or a class where the clone is expanded.

>-|TRBJ2-2|TRBV12-3/TRBV12-4
CASSLVDLTNTGELFF
>-|TRBJ1-1|TRBV6-5
CASSYSSYTEAFF
>-|TRBJ2-1|TRBV4-1
CASSRALEYNEQFF
>-|TRBJ2-7|TRBV24-1
CATSDPGTGGYEQYF
>medium-sized|TRBJ2-1|TRBV20-1
CSAREAEYNEQFF
>-|TRBJ1-2|TRBV20-1
CSARESPLISDYGYTF
>-|TRBJ2-3|TRBV6-2/TRBV6-3
CASSFGLAGDVDTQYF
>-|TRBJ2-2|TRBV4-3
CASSQVLAANTGELFF
>-|TRBJ2-7|TRBV27
CASSLTANYEQYF
>-|TRBJ2-7|TRBV15
CATGPGSSYEQYF
>-|TRBJ2-7|TRBV27
CASSLATGVTYEQYF
>-|TRBJ2-5|TRBV7-7
CASSSGQDFWETQYF
>-|TRBJ2-1|TRBV28
CASSPPGSGSNEQFF
>-|TRBJ1-5|TRBV7-2
CASSLGGDLQPQHF
>-|TRBJ2-7|TRBV9
CASSAMGSYEQYF
>-|TRBJ1-1|TRBV29-1
CSVEMNTEAFF
>-|TRBJ2-7|TRBV12-3/TRBV12-4
CASSTGPAFHEQYF
>-|TRBJ2-1|TRBV9
CASSVGRRTYNEQFF
>-|TRBJ2-1|TRBV19
CASSMLAGSNEQFF
>-|TRBJ1-1|TRBV20-1
CSAREAGRGMNTEAFF
>-|TRBJ1-1|TRBV29-1
CSFRVRGTGEAFF
>-|TRBJ2-1|TRBV11-2
CASSLGAAGGLDEQFF
>-|TRBJ2-1|TRBV29-1
CSVVKDYEQFF
>-|TRBJ2-2|TRBV4-3
CASSQESLGGAGELFF
>-|TRBJ2-7|TRBV12-3/TRBV12-4
CASRWTSGTYEQYF
>-|TRBJ2-3|TRBV5-5
CASSSLGQGFGDTQYF
>-|TRBJ2-3|TRBV14
CASSRSPAGDTQYF